These T cell receptor beta chains were read from a single sample in a study of cytomegalovirus exposure and HLA in healthy donors. TCRdb keeps only in-frame clones here, not all; method: immunoSEQ multiplex PCR. In all, the sample yields some 82,000 clones. What was sequenced was PBMCs. Source of these receptors: a woman in her 30s in good health and CMV-seronegative. CDR3s include the opening cysteine and the closing phenylalanine or tryptophan. D genes are given only for firm matches.

d_gene | j_gene | v_gene | CDR3nt | CDR3aa
- | TRBJ1-2 | TRBV2 | TGTGCCAGCAGTGAAACAAGACAGTTTCTCTATGGCTACACCTTC | CASSETRQFLYGYTF
- | TRBJ2-7 | TRBV6-4 | TGTGCCAGCAGTGACTCCCCCTATGGTTCCTACGAGCAGTACTTC | CASSDSPYGSYEQYF
TRBD1 | TRBJ1-2 | TRBV30 | TGTGCCTGGGGAAGGACAGGGGGCCGCTACTATGGCTACACCTTC | CAWGRTGGRYYGYTF
- | TRBJ1-1 | TRBV30 | TGTGCCTGGAGTGTACCAGGAATTAAGGCTGAAGCTTTCTTT | CAWSVPGIKAEAFF
- | TRBJ1-6 | TRBV30 | TGTGCCTGGAGTGGGCAGGGCAGGTCCTATAATTCACCCCTCCACTTT | CAWSGQGRSYNSPLHF
- | TRBJ1-1 | TRBV5-6 | TGTGCCAGCAGCTTCACCCCGACCGGGGACACTGAAGCTTTCTTT | CASSFTPTGDTEAFF
- | TRBJ2-2 | TRBV30 | TGTGCCTGGAGTGTCGGCGGTACCGGGGAGCTGTTTTTT | CAWSVGGTGELFF
- | TRBJ1-1 | TRBV29-1 | TGCAGCGGGGGCGGGGGGAACACTGAAGCTTTCTTT | CSGGGGNTEAFF
TRBD1 | TRBJ1-2 | TRBV7-2 | TGTGCCAGCAGCTTATCACCCAAGACAGGGTTAAGGGGCTACACCTTC | CASSLSPKTGLRGYTF
- | TRBJ1-1 | TRBV5-1 | TGCGCCAGCAGCTTGGGAGAGAGAGCGCAAATGAACACTGAAGCTTTCTTT | CASSLGERAQMNTEAFF
- | TRBJ2-3 | TRBV20-1 | TGCAGTGTTGAGTCCACAGATACGCAGTATTTT | CSVESTDTQYF
TRBD1 | TRBJ1-1 | TRBV6-5 | TGTGCCAGCAGGTCCCACAGGGGAAGTGAAGCTTTCTTT | CASRSHRGSEAFF
TRBD2 | TRBJ2-1 | TRBV6-5 | TGTGCCAGCAAGGAAGGACTAGCGGGAGCCGGAGAGCAGTTCTTC | CASKEGLAGAGEQFF
TRBD1 | TRBJ1-1 | TRBV5-4 | TGTGCCAGCTCAGACAGGGCGAACACTGAAGCTTTCTTT | CASSDRANTEAFF
TRBD1 | TRBJ2-2 | TRBV5-4 | TGTGCCAGCAGCTTGTCACAGGGGGCGATCGGGGAGCTGTTTTTT | CASSLSQGAIGELFF
- | TRBJ1-1 | TRBV7-9 | TGTGCCAGCAGTGGCAGGAACACTGAAGCTTTCTTT | CASSGRNTEAFF
- | TRBJ1-6 | TRBV5-8 | TGTGCCAGCAGCTGGGGGGTGAGGGGTTCACCCCTCCACTTT | CASSWGVRGSPLHF
TRBD2 | TRBJ2-1 | TRBV29-1 | TGCAGCGTTGAAGATTTGTCTAGCGGAAGCTCCTACAATGAGCAGTTCTTC | CSVEDLSSGSSYNEQFF
- | TRBJ2-1 | TRBV11-2 | TGTGCCAGCAGCTTAGTCTCACAGGTGAACAATGAGCAGTTCTTC | CASSLVSQVNNEQFF
TRBD1 | TRBJ2-5 | TRBV19 | TGTGCCAGTAGCAATACAGGGGTAGAGACCCAGTACTTC | CASSNTGVETQYF
TRBD1 | TRBJ2-7 | TRBV11-2 | TGTGCCAGCAGCCTCAACAGGGGACCCTACTACGAGCAGTACTTC | CASSLNRGPYYEQYF
TRBD1 | TRBJ1-1 | TRBV6-5 | TGTGCCAGCAGTTGGGGACAGGGGGCAGGGAACACTGAAGCTTTCTTT | CASSWGQGAGNTEAFF
- | TRBJ1-1 | TRBV5-1 | TGCGCCAGCAGCCTGACAGGAACGAACACTGAAGCTTTCTTT | CASSLTGTNTEAFF
- | TRBJ2-1 | TRBV7-9 | TGTGCCAGCAGTCCCGGGACACTTTACAATGAGCAGTTCTTC | CASSPGTLYNEQFF
TRBD2 | TRBJ2-7 | TRBV4-1 | TGCGCCAGCAGTCCAACGGGACTAGCGGGACTATCCTACGAGCAGTACTTC | CASSPTGLAGLSYEQYF
TRBD1 | TRBJ1-2 | TRBV29-1 | TGCAGCGTTGGGGGGGGGACAGGGGAAGGCTACACCTTC | CSVGGGTGEGYTF
- | TRBJ2-3 | TRBV4-1 | TGCGCCAGCAGCCAAACAACCGGGGGGCTCGGGGATACGCAGTATTTT | CASSQTTGGLGDTQYF
TRBD1 | TRBJ1-2 | TRBV5-4 | TGTGCCAGCAGCAATCCTAGACAGGGTCTCTATGGCTACACCTTC | CASSNPRQGLYGYTF
TRBD2 | TRBJ2-7 | TRBV5-1 | TGCGCCAGCAGCTTTGGGACTAGCGTCGTCGAGCAGTACTTC | CASSFGTSVVEQYF
- | TRBJ2-3 | TRBV7-9 | TGTGCCAGCAGCGCCGGGAGCGGGACAGATACGCAGTATTTT | CASSAGSGTDTQYF
- | TRBJ2-1 | TRBV7-9 | TGTGCCAGCAGCTCGGTGTCCGTGAGTGAGCAGTTCTTC | CASSSVSVSEQFF
- | TRBJ1-1 | TRBV11-2 | TGTGCCAGCAGCCGCCCAGGGCATCGGAACACTGAAGCTTTCTTT | CASSRPGHRNTEAFF
- | TRBJ1-5 | TRBV28 | TGTGCCAGCAGTTTATGGGTTAGTAGCAATCAGCCCCAGCATTTT | CASSLWVSSNQPQHF
TRBD2 | TRBJ2-1 | TRBV19 | TGTGCCAGTCGGGTCACTAGCGGGAGCTCGGATGAGCAGTTCTTC | CASRVTSGSSDEQFF
- | TRBJ2-7 | TRBV7-2 | TGTGCCAGCAGCTCCCCAGGGGTCTACGAGCAGTACTTC | CASSSPGVYEQYF
TRBD1 | TRBJ1-6 | TRBV10-3 | TGTGCCATCAGAGGGGGACAGGATAATTCACCCCTCCACTTT | CAIRGGQDNSPLHF
TRBD1 | TRBJ1-2 | TRBV4-2 | TGTGCCAGCAGCCAAGAGATGGGACAGGGCTATGGCTACACCTTC | CASSQEMGQGYGYTF
TRBD1 | TRBJ2-7 | TRBV27 | TGTGCCAGCAGCTATTCCGGGACAGGGCGCTACGAGCAGTACTTC | CASSYSGTGRYEQYF
- | TRBJ1-2 | TRBV30 | TGTGCGCTCCCAGGGGTATATGGCTACACCTTC | CALPGVYGYTF
TRBD1 | TRBJ2-6 | TRBV5-1 | TGCGCCAGCAGCTTGGGGGACAGGGACTCTGGGGCCAACGTCCTGACTTTC | CASSLGDRDSGANVLTF
- | TRBJ1-1 | TRBV19 | TGTGCCAGTAGACCTCAGGGGCACGCCCCTGAAGCTTTCTTT | CASRPQGHAPEAFF
TRBD1 | TRBJ1-2 | TRBV29-1 | TGCAGCGTCACCCAGGGGGACGGCTACACCTTC | CSVTQGDGYTF
- | TRBJ2-6 | TRBV30 | TGTGCCTGGAGTACCTACTATGGGGCCAACGTCCTGACTTTC | CAWSTYYGANVLTF
TRBD1 | TRBJ1-3 | TRBV4-1 | TGCGCCAGCAGCCAAGCTCCCGGGACAGGGGCTACCTCTGGAAACACCATATATTTT | CASSQAPGTGATSGNTIYF
TRBD1 | TRBJ2-7 | TRBV27 | TGTGCCAGCAGTGAAGGGACAGGGAAAACCTACGAGCAGTACTTC | CASSEGTGKTYEQYF
- | TRBJ1-1 | TRBV4-2 | TGTGCCAGCAGCCTTGGAGCGAACACTGAAGATTTCTTT | CASSLGANTEDFF
- | TRBJ2-7 | TRBV6-1 | TGTGCCAGCAGTGAAGCGCAGGTTAGCGGCTTACGAGTGGACGAGCAGTACTTC | CASSEAQVSGLRVDEQYF
TRBD1 | TRBJ2-5 | TRBV18 | TGTGCCAGCTCACGGGGACAGGGGGCTCACAAAGAGACCCAGTACTTC | CASSRGQGAHKETQYF
- | TRBJ2-6 | TRBV6-1 | TGTGCCAGCAGTGGGACAGAATCTGGGGCCAACGTCCTGACTTTC | CASSGTESGANVLTF
- | TRBJ2-7 | TRBV20-1 | TGCAGTGCAAGACGAGGCTACGAGCAGTACTTC | CSARRGYEQYF
TRBD2 | TRBJ2-5 | TRBV19 | TGTGCCAGTAGTACCCCCGGACCAGTAACGGGGGGAGGAACCCAGTACTTC | CASSTPGPVTGGGTQYF
TRBD1 | TRBJ1-6 | TRBV5-6 | TGTGCCAGCAGCTTACGCCGGGACAGGGCATATAATTCACCCCTCCACTTT | CASSLRRDRAYNSPLHF
TRBD2 | TRBJ2-5 | TRBV29-1 | TGCAGCGTTGTCCCGGGTTCTAGCGGGGGGGCAGAGACCCAGTACTTC | CSVVPGSSGGAETQYF
TRBD2 | TRBJ2-1 | TRBV7-6 | TGTGCCAGCAGCTTGTGGGTAGCGGGGGAGCCAGGGCAGTTCTTC | CASSLWVAGEPGQFF
TRBD1 | TRBJ2-7 | TRBV6-1 | TGTGCCAGCAGTGGGGACAGGTACGAGCAGTACTTC | CASSGDRYEQYF
- | TRBJ2-7 | TRBV28 | TGTGCCAGCAGTTTATCCCCTCTTTCTAAGCAGTACTTC | CASSLSPLSKQYF
- | TRBJ1-1 | TRBV18 | TGTGCCAGCTCACCGGCAGGGGAAGTCACTGAAGCTTTCTTT | CASSPAGEVTEAFF
TRBD2 | TRBJ2-3 | TRBV6-6 | TGTGCTAGCACCGAAAGAAGCGGGGGGCCCCCAGATACGCAGTATTTT | CASTERSGGPPDTQYF
TRBD1 | TRBJ1-5 | TRBV19 | TGTGCCAGTAGTATCGACGGGACAGATCAATTCAATCAGCCCCAGCATTTT | CASSIDGTDQFNQPQHF
TRBD2 | TRBJ2-2 | TRBV27 | TGTGCCAGCAGTCCCTACCCTAGCGGAACGAACACCGGGGAGCTGTTTTTT | CASSPYPSGTNTGELFF